Sequencing of this T cell receptor (beta chain) was carried out in a study of blood T cell repertoires in COVID-19. Turning to the study itself: The cDNA or gDNA used as material had been derived from T cells, B-cell-depleted T cells, or PBMCs.

This clone turned up a few times. In the original processing: Amplified reference gene primers provided the basis for estimating nucleated cell counts. The method was immunoSEQ multiplex PCR; TCRdb's version includes in-frame clones alone and lacks a portion of them. D and trimming come from the DNA, and the V and J calls and clone size come from that table. The profile shows around 180,000 clones, about nine tenths of them singletons. The CDR3 length is 14 residues. The junction had 4 bases not matched to a gene; V was cut back by 2 bases and J by 3 bases. The germline V gene has CDR1 LNHNV and CDR2 YYDKDF (reference sequence).

This receptor was identified in a man between 65 and 80 years old with active or convalescent COVID-19. The sample comprised peripheral blood. The chain recombines TRBV15 with TRBJ2-7; 7 positions agree with TRBD1. The CDR3 protein is CATSRTRDSYEQYF. Here the CDR3 DNA reads TGTGCCACCAGCAGAACCCGGGACAGCTACGAGCAGTACTTC.